The source of this TCR beta chain is a study of T-cell memory formation after mild COVID-19. General study points: Mostly located in CM and EM were contracting CD4+ clones, with contracting CD8+ clones located in EMRA. Pre-infection memory held some responding clones, suggesting pre-existing cross-reactive T cells responded. The authors left the SARS-CoV-2 specificity of second-wave clones peaking on day 37 unconfirmed.

In TCRdb, the 5' RACE reads were re-called with MiXCR into one record per CDR3 protein. The sample has around 130,000 distinct CDR3 sequences, approximately 6.2% seen once; the top ten hold about 2.2%. The CDR3 consists of 17 residues. Per germline, CDR1 SGHNT and CDR2 YENEEA. J gave up 4 bases and V 4 bases, and 7 bases lay outside the gene matches. In its sample, this clonotype was seen a few times. The antigen is unknown. Specimen: PBMCs or a T cell subset sorted from them (not recorded which). This TCR came from an adult woman who had mild COVID-19 (a few samples of this study predate the infection). Cell type and time point are not known. The V gene is TRBV11-3, the J gene TRBJ2-1, with 13 nucleotides matching TRBD2. The DNA for the CDR3 is TGTGCCAGCAGCTCCGGACTAGCGGGGGCAGGTTACAATGAGCAGTTCTTC. Translated: CASSSGLAGAGYNEQFF.